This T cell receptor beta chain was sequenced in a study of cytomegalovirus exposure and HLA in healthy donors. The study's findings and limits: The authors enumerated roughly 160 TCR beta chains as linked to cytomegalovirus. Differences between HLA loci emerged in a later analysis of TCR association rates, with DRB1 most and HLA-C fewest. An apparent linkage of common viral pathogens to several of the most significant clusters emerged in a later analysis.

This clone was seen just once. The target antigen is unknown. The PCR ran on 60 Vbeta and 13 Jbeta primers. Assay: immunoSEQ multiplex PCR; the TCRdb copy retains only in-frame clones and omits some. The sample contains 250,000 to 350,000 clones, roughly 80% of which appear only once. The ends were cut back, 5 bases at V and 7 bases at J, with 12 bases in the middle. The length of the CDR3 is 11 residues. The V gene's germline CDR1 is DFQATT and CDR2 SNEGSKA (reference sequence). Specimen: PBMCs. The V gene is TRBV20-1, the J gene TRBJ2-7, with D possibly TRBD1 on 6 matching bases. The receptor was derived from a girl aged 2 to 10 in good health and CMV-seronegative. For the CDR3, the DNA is TGCAGTGCTCACAGGGCCGGGGAGCAGTACTTC. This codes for CSAHRAGEQYF.